Here is one T cell receptor beta chain with its context. Its antigen is currently unknown. V shed 0 bases, J shed 6 bases, and the junction held 7 bases outside the gene matches. CDR1 LGHNT and CDR2 FRNRAP come from the germline V gene. CDR3 length: 16 residues. The sample originates from a study of CD8 T cells in ankylosing spondylitis. TCRdb processed the 5' RACE reads anew with MiXCR; each CDR3 protein has one entry. The sample has some 840,000 distinct CDR3 sequences, about 12% seen once; the top ten hold less than 0.65%. Study-level points and caveats: CD8+ disease-linked clones were present at relatively low frequencies in blood. Matched ankylosing spondylitis synovial fluid reportedly contained a significantly enriched population of disease-linked clones. About 8 highly homologous variants made up a TCR beta motif, and this motif appeared characteristic of ankylosing spondylitis blood.

The chain carries TRBV12-5 and TRBJ1-2; 10 bases align to TRBD1. The sample was blood, either unsorted or a sorted T cell fraction (not recorded which). The TCR originated in a male donor with ankylosing spondylitis. The CDR3 nucleotides read TGTGCTAGTGGTTTGGTACTGGGACAGGGGAGTCATGGCTACACCTTC. Translating gives CASGLVLGQGSHGYTF.